The rows below give T cell receptor beta chains drawn from one sample of a study of shared T cell receptors in the human thymus. Sequenced by immunoSEQ multiplex PCR; TCRdb stores in-frame clones only, minus some. Of fewer than 700,000 clones in the sample, 70% to 90% were seen once. The same sample was also used in a study of human thymus T cells.

Sample: thymocytes. The origin of the receptors is a boy under two years old with a congenital heart defect. Each CDR3 is given without its conserved first and last residue.

>TRBV7-8|TRBJ2-7
ASSLAGGYEQY
>TRBV10-2|TRBJ2-1
ASSESSGFGQF
>TRBV4-3|TRBJ2-3
ASSQDHRSGPSTDTQY
>TRBV7-2|TRBJ2-7
ASSFPRQRDLYEQY
>TRBV28|TRBJ2-7
ASSFRLAGGLYEQY
>TRBV6-1|TRBJ2-7
ASSEAPRSARATYEQY
>TRBV28|TRBJ2-7
ASSLRESSYEQY
>TRBV19|TRBJ2-7
ASSIPGGRYEQY
>TRBV7-2|TRBJ2-7
ASSTPTSKYYEQY
>TRBV5-4|TRBJ1-2
ASRPRQGGGYGYT
>TRBV29-1|TRBJ1-1
SVLLPGTGSGLGEAF
>TRBV5-1|TRBJ2-2
ASRGTSEELF
>TRBV4-2|TRBJ2-7
ASSQDWSDLNASYEQY
>TRBV18|TRBJ1-2
ASSQGQGIWGYT
>TRBV5-8|TRBJ1-5
ASSLQGNQPQH
>TRBV11-2|TRBJ2-3
ASSLVAGNYSTDTQY
>TRBV28|TRBJ1-5
ASSPHLGGGHLRIGNQPQH
>TRBV19|TRBJ2-7
ASSTLGVSPYEQY
>TRBV28|TRBJ2-7
ASSPAKGLIPSYEQY
>TRBV19|TRBJ2-1
ASSIGGHYNEQF
>TRBV27|TRBJ2-3
ASSLEGARTDTQY
>TRBV2|TRBJ2-7
ASSEDPLGQGRLCEQY
>TRBV19|TRBJ2-7
ASSISRGPGEQY
>TRBV4-2|TRBJ2-3
ASSPGTSGVTSTDTQY
>TRBV23-1|TRBJ2-2
ASSLGEGGRNGELF
>TRBV18|TRBJ2-1
ASSLTSGSTDEQF
>TRBV27|TRBJ2-5
ASSSNRQETQY
>TRBV7-3|TRBJ2-1
ASSLSGGPYNEQF
>TRBV20-1|TRBJ2-3
SAAGDTQY
>TRBV5-8|TRBJ2-7
ASSWAGGSYEQY
>TRBV25-1|TRBJ2-3
ASSDWRLAGGDTQY
>TRBV9|TRBJ2-5
ASSVGGGARGETQY
>TRBV11-2|TRBJ2-7
ASSLGTGDLYEQY
>TRBV9|TRBJ1-3
ASSAGGGGDGNTIY
>TRBV7-9|TRBJ2-7
ASSHPGGPYEQY
>TRBV15|TRBJ1-1
ATSRDGQGNTEAF
>TRBV7-6|TRBJ2-5
ASSLDGSETQY
>TRBV5-4|TRBJ2-5
ASSYGGLLARETQY
>TRBV27|TRBJ2-7
ASSLITAGGKYEQY
>TRBV6-6|TRBJ2-7
ASRGTSTYEQY
>TRBV7-8|TRBJ2-1
ASSLADGRSYNEQF
>TRBV4-3|TRBJ2-7
ASSQDRLAGRRPTNYEQY
>TRBV4-2|TRBJ2-7
ASSGSTSGPPSYEQY
>TRBV29-1|TRBJ2-3
SASGTGNDTQY
>TRBV6-5|TRBJ2-7
ASSSPGVYEQY
>TRBV28|TRBJ1-1
ASSLCKPEGNTEAF
>TRBV28|TRBJ1-5
ASIMGGCGNQPQH
>TRBV5-6|TRBJ2-2
ASSLGWGLANTGELF
>TRBV15|TRBJ1-1
ATSRDSHRTSDNGNTEAF
>TRBV28|TRBJ2-1
ASSPHLAGPDYNEQF
>TRBV18|TRBJ2-2
ASSSTVGTGELF
>TRBV9|TRBJ1-2
ASSVGGGNGYT
>TRBV6-5|TRBJ2-7
ASSPSGQGYEQY
>TRBV27|TRBJ1-3
ASSFDRAGGNTIY